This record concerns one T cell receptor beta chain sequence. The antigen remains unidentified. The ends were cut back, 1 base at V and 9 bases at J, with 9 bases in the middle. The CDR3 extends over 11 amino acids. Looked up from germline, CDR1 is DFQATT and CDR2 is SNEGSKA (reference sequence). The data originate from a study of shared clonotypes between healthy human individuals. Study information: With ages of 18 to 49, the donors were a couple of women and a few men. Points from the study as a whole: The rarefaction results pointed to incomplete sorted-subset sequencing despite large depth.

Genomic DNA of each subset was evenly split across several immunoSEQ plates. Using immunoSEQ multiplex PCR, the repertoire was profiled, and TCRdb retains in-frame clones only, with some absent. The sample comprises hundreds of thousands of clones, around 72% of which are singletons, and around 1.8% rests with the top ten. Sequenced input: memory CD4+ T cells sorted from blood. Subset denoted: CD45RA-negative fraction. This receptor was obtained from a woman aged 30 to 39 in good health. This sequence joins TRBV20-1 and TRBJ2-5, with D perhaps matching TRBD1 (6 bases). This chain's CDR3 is CSARGGQSQYF. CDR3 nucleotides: TGCAGTGCTAGAGGAGGACAGTCCCAGTACTTC.